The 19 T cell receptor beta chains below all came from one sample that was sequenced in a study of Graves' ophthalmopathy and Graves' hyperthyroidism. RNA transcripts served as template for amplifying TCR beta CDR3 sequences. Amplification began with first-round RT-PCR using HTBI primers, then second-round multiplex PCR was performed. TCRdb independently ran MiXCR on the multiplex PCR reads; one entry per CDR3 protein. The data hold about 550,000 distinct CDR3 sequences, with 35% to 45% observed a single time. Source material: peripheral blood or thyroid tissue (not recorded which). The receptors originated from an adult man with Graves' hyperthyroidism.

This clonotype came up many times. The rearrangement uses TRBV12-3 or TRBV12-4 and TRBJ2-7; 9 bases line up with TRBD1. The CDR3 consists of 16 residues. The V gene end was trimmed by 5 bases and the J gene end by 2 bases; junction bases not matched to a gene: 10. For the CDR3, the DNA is TGTGCCAGCAGTCCTAGGGGACAGGGTAGGGCCTACGAGCAGTACTTC. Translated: CASSPRGQGRAYEQYF.

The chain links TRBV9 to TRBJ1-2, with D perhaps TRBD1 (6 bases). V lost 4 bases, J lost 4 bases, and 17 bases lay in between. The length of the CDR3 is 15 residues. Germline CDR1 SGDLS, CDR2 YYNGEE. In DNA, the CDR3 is TGTGCCAGCAGCCACCCCCAGGGGATCGGCTATGGCTACACCTTC. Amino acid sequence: CASSHPQGIGYGYTF.

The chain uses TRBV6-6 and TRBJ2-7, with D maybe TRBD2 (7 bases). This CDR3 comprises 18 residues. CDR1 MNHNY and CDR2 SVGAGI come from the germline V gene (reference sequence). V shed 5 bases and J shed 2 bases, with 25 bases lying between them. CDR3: CASSPSTGGGWRPYEQYF. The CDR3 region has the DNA TGTGCCAGCAGTCCATCCACTGGGGGGGGCTGGCGGCCCTACGAGCAGTACTTC.

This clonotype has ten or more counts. The CDR3 nucleotides are TGTGCCATCAGTGACTTCGGGACACAACAAGAGACCCAGTACTTC. Translation gives CAISDFGTQQETQYF. This chain connects TRBV10-3 to TRBJ2-5, with TRBD1 as a possible D gene (6 bases). V lost 3 bases to trimming and J lost 2 bases, with 13 bases between them. The V gene's germline CDR1 is ENHRY and CDR2 SYGVKD. This CDR3 has 15 amino acids.

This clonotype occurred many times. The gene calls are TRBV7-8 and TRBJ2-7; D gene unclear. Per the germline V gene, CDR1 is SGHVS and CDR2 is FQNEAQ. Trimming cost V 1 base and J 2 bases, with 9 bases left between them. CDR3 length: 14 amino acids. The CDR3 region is CASSLVALAYEQYF. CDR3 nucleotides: TGTGCCAGCAGCTTAGTGGCTCTGGCCTACGAGCAGTACTTC.

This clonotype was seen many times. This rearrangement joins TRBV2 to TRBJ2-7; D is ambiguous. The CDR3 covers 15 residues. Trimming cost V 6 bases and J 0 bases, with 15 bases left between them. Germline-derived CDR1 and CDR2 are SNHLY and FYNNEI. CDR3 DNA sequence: TGTGCCAGCAGGGCTTGGGCCCTGAGCTCCTACGAGCAGTACTTC. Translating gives CASRAWALSSYEQYF.

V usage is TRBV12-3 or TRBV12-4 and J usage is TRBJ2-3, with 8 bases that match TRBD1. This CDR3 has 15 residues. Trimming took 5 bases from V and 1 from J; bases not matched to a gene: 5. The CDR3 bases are TGTGCCAGCAGTCCAGGGGGCAGGGGCACAGATACGCAGTATTTT. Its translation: CASSPGGRGTDTQYF.

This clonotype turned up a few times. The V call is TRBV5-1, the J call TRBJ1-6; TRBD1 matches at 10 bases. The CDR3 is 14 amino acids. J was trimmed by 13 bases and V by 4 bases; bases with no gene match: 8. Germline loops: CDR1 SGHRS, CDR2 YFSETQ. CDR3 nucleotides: TGCGCCAGCAGCCCAGACAGGGGGCTAGGTCCCCTCCACTTT. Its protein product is CASSPDRGLGPLHF.

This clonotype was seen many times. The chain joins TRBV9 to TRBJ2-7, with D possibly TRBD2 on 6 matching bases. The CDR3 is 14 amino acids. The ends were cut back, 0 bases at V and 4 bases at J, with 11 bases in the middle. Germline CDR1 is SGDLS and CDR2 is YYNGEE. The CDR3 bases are TGTGCCAGCAGCGTAGGCGGGATTGGATACGAGCAGTACTTC. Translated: CASSVGGIGYEQYF.

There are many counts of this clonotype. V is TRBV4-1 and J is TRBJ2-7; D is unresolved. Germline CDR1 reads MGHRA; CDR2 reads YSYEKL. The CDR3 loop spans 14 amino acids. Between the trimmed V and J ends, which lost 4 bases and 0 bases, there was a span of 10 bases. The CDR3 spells CASSRLSDSYEQYF. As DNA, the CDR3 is TGCGCCAGCAGCCGCCTAAGCGACTCCTACGAGCAGTACTTC.

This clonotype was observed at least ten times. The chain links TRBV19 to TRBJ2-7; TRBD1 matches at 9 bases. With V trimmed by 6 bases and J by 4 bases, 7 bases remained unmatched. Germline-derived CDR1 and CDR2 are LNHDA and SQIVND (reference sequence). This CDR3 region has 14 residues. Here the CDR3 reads CASRQPGQGYEQYF. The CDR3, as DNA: TGTGCCAGTAGACAACCGGGACAGGGTTACGAGCAGTACTTC.

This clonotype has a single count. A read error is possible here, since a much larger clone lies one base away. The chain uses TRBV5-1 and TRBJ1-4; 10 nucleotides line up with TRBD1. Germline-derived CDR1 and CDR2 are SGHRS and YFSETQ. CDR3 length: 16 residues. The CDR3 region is CASILDGTGVSEKLFF. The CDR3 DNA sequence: TGCGCCAGCATCTTGGACGGGACAGGGGTGTCAGAAAAACTGTTTTTT. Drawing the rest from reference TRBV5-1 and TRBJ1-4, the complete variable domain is KAGVTQTPRYLIKTRGQQVTLSCSPISGHRSVSWYQQTPGQGLQFLFEYFSETQRNKGNFPGRFSGRQFSNSRSEMNVSTLELGDSALYLCASILDGTGVSEKLFFGSGTQLSVL.

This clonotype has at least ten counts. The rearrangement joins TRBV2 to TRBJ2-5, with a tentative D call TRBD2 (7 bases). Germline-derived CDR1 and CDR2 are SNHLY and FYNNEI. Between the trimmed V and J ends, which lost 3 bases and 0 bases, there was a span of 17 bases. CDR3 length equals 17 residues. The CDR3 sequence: CASSDGGHSKYQETQYF. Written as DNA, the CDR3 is TGTGCCAGCAGTGACGGGGGGCACTCGAAGTACCAAGAGACCCAGTACTTC.

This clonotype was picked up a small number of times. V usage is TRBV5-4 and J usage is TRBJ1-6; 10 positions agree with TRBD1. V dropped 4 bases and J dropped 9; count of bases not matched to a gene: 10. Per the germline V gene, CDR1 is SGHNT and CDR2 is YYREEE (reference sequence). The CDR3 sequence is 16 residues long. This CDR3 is CASSASMGTGVSPLHF. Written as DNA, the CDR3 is TGTGCCAGCAGCGCGTCCATGGGGACAGGGGTTTCACCCCTCCACTTT.

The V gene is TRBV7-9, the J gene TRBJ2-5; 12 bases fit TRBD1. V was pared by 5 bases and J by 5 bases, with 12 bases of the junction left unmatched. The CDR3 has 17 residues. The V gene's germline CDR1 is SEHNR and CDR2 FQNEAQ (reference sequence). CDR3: CASSHPGGGTGGETQYF. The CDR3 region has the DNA TGTGCCAGCAGCCACCCCGGCGGGGGGACAGGGGGCGAGACCCAGTACTTC.

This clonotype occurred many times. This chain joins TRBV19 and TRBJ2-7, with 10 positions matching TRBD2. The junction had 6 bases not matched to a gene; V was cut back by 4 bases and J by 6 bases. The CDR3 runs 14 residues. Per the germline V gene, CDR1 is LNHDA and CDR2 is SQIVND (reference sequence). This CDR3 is CASSKAGGPGEQYF. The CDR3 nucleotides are TGTGCCAGTAGTAAAGCGGGAGGGCCTGGCGAGCAGTACTTC.

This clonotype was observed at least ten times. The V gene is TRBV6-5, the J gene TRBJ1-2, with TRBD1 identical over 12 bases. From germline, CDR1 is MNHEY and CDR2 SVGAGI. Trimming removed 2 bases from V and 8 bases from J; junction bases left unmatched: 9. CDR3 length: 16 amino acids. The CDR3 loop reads CASSYRKGQGAQGYTF. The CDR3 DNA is TGTGCCAGCAGTTACCGAAAGGGACAGGGGGCGCAAGGCTACACCTTC.

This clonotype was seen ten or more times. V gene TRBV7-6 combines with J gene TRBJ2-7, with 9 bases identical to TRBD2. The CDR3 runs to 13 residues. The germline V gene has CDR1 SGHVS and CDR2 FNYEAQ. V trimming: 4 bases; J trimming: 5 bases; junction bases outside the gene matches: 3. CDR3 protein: CASSWGLANEQYF. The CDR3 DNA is TGTGCCAGCAGCTGGGGACTAGCCAACGAGCAGTACTTC.

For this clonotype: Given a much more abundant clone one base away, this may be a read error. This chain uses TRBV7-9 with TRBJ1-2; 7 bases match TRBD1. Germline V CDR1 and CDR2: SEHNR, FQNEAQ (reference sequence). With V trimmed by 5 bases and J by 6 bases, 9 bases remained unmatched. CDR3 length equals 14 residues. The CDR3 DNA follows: TGTGCCAGCAGCAGAGGACAGGCAGACAATGGCTACACCTTC. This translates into CASSRGQADNGYTF. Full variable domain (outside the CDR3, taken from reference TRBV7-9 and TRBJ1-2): DTGVSQNPRHKITKRGQNVTFRCDPISEHNRLYWYRQTLGQGPEFLTYFQNEAQLEKSRLLSDRFSAERPKGSFSTLEIQRTEQGDSAMYLCASSRGQADNGYTFGSGTRLTVV.